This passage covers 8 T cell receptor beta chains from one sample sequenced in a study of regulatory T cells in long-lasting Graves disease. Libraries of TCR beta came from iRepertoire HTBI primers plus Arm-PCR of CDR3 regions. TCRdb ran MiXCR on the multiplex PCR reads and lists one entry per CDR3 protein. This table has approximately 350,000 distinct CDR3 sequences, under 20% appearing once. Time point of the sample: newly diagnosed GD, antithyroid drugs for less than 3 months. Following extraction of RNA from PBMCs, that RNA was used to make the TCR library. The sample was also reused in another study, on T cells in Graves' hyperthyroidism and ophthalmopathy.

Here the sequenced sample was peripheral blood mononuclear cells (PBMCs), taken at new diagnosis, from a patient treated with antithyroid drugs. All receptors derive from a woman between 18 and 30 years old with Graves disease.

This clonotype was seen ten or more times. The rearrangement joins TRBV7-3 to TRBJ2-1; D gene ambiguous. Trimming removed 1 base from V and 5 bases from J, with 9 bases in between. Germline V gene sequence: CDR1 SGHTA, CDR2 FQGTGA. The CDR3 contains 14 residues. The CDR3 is CASSLMGGDNEQFF. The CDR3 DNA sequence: TGTGCCAGCAGCTTAATGGGTGGGGACAATGAGCAGTTCTTC.

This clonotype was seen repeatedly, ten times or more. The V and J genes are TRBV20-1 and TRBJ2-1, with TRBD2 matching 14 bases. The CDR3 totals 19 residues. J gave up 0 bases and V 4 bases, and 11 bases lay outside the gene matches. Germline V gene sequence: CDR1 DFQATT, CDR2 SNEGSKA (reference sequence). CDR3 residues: CSAIRTSGRHASSYNEQFF. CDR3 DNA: TGCAGTGCTATAAGGACTAGCGGGAGGCACGCGAGCTCCTACAATGAGCAGTTCTTC.

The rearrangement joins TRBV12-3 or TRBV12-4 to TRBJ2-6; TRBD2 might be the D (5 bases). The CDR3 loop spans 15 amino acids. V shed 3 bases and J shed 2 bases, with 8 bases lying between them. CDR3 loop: CASSFGGTGANVLTF. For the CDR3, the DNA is TGTGCCAGCAGTTTTGGAGGAACTGGGGCCAACGTCCTGACTTTC.

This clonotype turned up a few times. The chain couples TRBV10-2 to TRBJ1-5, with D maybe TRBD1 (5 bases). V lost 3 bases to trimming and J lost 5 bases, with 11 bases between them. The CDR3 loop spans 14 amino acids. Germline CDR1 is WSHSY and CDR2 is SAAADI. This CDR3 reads CASSDWVGHQPQHF. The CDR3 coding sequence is TGCGCCAGCAGTGATTGGGTGGGGCATCAGCCCCAGCATTTT.

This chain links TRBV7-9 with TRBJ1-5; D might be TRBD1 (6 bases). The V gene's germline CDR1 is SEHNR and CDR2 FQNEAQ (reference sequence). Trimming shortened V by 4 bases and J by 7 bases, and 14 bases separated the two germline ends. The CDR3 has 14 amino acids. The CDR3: CASSSDRQDQPQHF. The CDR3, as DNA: TGTGCCAGCAGCTCCGACAGGCAAGACCAGCCCCAGCATTTT.

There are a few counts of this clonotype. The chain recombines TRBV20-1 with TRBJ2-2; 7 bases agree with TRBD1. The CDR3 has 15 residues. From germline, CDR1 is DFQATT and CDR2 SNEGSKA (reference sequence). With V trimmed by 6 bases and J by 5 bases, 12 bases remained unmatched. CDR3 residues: CSAGHRGRFTGELFF. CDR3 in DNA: TGCAGTGCGGGACACAGGGGAAGGTTTACCGGGGAGCTGTTTTTT.

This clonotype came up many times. DNA for the CDR3: TGTGCCAGCGGAAAGGACTATCGTCAGTTCTTC. Its translation: CASGKDYRQFF. The V and J genes are TRBV2 and TRBJ2-1, with a tentative D call TRBD2 (6 bases). Looked up from germline, CDR1 is SNHLY and CDR2 is FYNNEI. This CDR3 is 11 amino acids long. V lost 8 bases to trimming and J lost 13 bases, with 15 bases between them.

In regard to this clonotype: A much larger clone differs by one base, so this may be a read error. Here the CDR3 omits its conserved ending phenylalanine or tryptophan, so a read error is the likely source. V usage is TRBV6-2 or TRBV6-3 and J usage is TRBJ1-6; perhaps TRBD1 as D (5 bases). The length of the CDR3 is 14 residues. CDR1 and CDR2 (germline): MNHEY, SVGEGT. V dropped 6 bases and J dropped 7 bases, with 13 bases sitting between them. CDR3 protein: CASSQRGSNSPLHY. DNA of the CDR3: TGTGCCAGCAGCCAAAGGGGCTCCAATTCACCCCTCCACTAT.